This is a list of T cell receptor beta chains from one sample in a study of early stage breast cancer tumors. The repertoire was sequenced with immunoSEQ multiplex PCR; TCRdb's copy has only in-frame clones and lacks some. The table records roughly 40,000 clones, about 73% of them present only once. The specimen was blood. All receptors come from a person between 50 and 60 years old with breast cancer. CDR3s leave out the opening cysteine and the closing phenylalanine or tryptophan. The order of the fields is V gene, J gene, D gene, CDR3 length, CDR3 protein. The D gene is left open where the match is weak.

>TRBV28|TRBJ1-1|TRBD1|13
ASSLHQGGNTEAF
>TRBV6-1|TRBJ1-6|NA|13
ASSEARPGDSPLH
>TRBV7-2|TRBJ1-5|NA|14
ASSPTRGEGNQPQH
>TRBV7-3|TRBJ2-1|NA|15
ASSLLGGSSGDNEQF
>TRBV25-1|TRBJ2-2|TRBD2|12
ASVWGGGTGELF
>TRBV7-2|TRBJ2-6|NA|16
ASSLAEDIFSGANVLT
>TRBV4-1|TRBJ1-1|TRBD1|13
ASSHFDRGNTEAF
>TRBV19|TRBJ2-1|TRBD1|12
ASRGTGVLGEQF
>TRBV4-3|TRBJ1-2|TRBD1|13
ASSQATGGNYGYT
>TRBV10-3|TRBJ2-7|TRBD1|15
AIRSPGQGAASYEQY
>TRBV5-8|TRBJ2-7|NA|12
ASGRRGETYEQY
>TRBV7-2|TRBJ2-5|TRBD2|13
ASNIRGGDQETQY
>TRBV5-1|TRBJ2-5|NA|12
ASSPRGSQETQY
>TRBV27|TRBJ1-2|TRBD1|15
ASSLLRRGQHRYGYT
>TRBV29-1|TRBJ2-5|NA|11
SVAPTRTATQY
>TRBV27|TRBJ2-7|TRBD2|15
ASSLWGLAGGPFEQY
>TRBV29-1|TRBJ2-1|NA|12
SVGGAGSYNEQF
>TRBV4-1|TRBJ2-3|TRBD2|15
ASSRQLAGGQTDTQY
>TRBV6-6|TRBJ2-3|TRBD1|14
ASSLKQGSLTDTQY
>TRBV25-1|TRBJ2-6|NA|15
ASSAREKGAGANVLT
>TRBV15|TRBJ2-7|NA|13
ATSRDQGSSYEQY
>TRBV11-1|TRBJ2-1|TRBD2|12
ASSLQRERNEQF
>TRBV5-8|TRBJ1-4|NA|12
ASSLRGKNEKLF
>TRBV10-3|TRBJ2-1|NA|13
AISEPGKDYNEQF
>TRBV2|TRBJ2-7|NA|10
ASKIVRDEQY
>TRBV5-1|TRBJ2-1|TRBD2|12
ASSLSGGPNEQF
>TRBV21-1|TRBJ2-1|NA|14
ASSKRTGQPYNEQF
>TRBV27|TRBJ1-1|NA|11
ASAAVLNTEAF
>TRBV30|TRBJ1-1|TRBD1|10
AWSVQGAEAF
>TRBV2|TRBJ2-2|TRBD1|14
ASRHRTGPPAGELF
>TRBV7-2|TRBJ2-7|NA|12
ASSIPGQGSKQY